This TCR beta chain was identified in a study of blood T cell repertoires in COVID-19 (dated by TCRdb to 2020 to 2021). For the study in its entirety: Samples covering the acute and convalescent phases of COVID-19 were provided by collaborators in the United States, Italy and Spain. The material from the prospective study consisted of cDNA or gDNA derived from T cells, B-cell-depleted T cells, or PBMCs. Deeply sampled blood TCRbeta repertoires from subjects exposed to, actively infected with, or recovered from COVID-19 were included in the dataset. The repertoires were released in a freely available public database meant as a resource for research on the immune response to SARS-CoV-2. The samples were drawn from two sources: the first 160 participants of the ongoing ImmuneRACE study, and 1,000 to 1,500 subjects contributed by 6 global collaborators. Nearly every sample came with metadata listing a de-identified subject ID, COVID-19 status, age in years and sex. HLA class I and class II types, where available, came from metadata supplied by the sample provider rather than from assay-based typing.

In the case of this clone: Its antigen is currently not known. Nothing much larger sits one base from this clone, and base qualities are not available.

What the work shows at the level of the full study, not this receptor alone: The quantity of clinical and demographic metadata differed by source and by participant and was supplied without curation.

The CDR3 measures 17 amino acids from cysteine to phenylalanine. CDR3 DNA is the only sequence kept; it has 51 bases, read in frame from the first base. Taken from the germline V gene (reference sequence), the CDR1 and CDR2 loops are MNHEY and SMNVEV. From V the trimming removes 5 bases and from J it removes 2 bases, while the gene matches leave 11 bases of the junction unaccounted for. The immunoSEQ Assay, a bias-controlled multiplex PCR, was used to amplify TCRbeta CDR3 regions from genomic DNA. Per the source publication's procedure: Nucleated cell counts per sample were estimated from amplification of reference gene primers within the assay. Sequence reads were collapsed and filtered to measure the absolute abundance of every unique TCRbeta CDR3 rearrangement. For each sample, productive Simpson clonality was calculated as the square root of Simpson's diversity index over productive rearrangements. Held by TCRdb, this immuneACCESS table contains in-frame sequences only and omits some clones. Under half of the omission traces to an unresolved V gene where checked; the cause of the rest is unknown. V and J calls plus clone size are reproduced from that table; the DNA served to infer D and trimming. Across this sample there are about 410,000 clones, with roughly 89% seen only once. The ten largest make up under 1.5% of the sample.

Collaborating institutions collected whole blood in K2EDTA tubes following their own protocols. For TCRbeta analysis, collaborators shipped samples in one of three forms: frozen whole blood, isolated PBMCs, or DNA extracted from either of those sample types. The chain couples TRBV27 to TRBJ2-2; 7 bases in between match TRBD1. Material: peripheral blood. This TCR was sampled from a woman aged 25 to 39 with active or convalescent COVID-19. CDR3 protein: CASSIPLGTANTGELFF. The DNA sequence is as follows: TGTGCCAGCAGTATACCACTCGGGACAGCTAACACCGGGGAGCTGTTTTTT.